Sequencing of this T cell receptor (beta chain) was carried out in a study of shared clonotypes between healthy human individuals. This CDR3 region has 14 residues. Trimming stripped 1 base from V and 0 bases from J, with 7 bases between. Germline V gene lookup returns CDR1 SGHRS and CDR2 YFSETQ. Method: immunoSEQ multiplex PCR; TCRdb's copy keeps in-frame clones and lacks some. The sample contains roughly 2.4 million clones, under 97% of which appear only once. Sample: naive CD4+ T cells sorted from blood. The subset here: CD45RA+ positively selected. The V and J genes are TRBV5-1 and TRBJ2-5; D ambiguous. This sequence was found in a young man in good health. The CDR3 region has the DNA TGCGCCAGCAGCTTGTTGGGGAACCAAGAGACCCAGTACTTC. It codes for CASSLLGNQETQYF.